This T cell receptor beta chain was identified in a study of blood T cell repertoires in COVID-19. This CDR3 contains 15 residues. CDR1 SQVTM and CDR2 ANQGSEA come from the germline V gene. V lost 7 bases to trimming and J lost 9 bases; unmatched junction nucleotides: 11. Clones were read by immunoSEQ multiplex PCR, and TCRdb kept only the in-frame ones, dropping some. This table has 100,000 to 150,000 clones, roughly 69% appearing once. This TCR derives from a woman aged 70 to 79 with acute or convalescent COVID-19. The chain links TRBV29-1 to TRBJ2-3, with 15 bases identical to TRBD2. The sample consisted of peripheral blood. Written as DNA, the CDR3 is TGCAGCGGGGCCGGGACTAGCGGGGGGCTCACGACGCAGTATTTT. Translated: CSGAGTSGGLTTQYF.